The entry below gives a single T cell receptor beta chain sequence along with its context. One base away lies a much larger clone, so this may be a sequencing read error. Germline CDR1 is MDHEN and CDR2 is SYDVKM. The CDR3 has 15 amino acids. Unsorted bulk tissue, about 19-32 mg of it, served as the source for co-extraction of RNA and DNA. The data were taken from a study of tumor-infiltrating lymphocytes in primary liver carcinoma. The authors made TCR beta cDNA from about 500 ng total RNA with a constant-region primer. A slightly modified ARM-PCR protocol with three nested multiplex PCR rounds produced these TCR beta libraries. Running 9 to 10 cycles apiece, the first two PCR rounds relied on TRBV1-TRBV30 forward primers together with a C-beta reverse primer. Each CDR3 protein is one row after TCRdb ran MiXCR on the multiplex PCR reads. The data hold approximately 110,000 distinct CDR3 sequences, with around 64% observed a single time.

The sample was liver tumor tissue from sampling region 3. Stated subset: tumor region T3, left-lateral pole. The rearrangement joins TRBV28 to TRBJ1-3; D gene unclear. The sequence was collected from a woman aged 60-75 years with primary liver carcinoma and hepatitis B virus infection. CDR3 sequence reads: CSSRKTEMRGNTIYF. CDR3 coding DNA: TGTTCCAGCAGAAAAACGGAGATGAGGGGAAACACCATATATTTT.